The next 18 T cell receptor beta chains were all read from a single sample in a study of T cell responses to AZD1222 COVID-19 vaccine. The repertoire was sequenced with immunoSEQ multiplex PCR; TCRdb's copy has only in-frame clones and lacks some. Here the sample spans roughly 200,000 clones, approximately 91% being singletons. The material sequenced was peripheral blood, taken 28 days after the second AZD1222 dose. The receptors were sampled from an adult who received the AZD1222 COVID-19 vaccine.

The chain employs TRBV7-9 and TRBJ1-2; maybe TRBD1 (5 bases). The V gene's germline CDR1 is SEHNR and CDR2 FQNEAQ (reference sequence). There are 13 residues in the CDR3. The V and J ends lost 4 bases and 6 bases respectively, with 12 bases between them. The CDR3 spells CASSYSQGHGYTF. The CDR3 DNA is TGTGCCAGCAGCTACTCTCAGGGACATGGCTACACCTTC.

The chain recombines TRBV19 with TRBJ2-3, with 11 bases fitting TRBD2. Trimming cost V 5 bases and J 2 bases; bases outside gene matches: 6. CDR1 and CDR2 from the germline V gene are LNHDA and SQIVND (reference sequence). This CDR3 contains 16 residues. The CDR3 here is CASSSIAGGPTDTQYF. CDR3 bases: TGTGCCAGTAGTTCGATAGCGGGGGGGCCCACAGATACGCAGTATTTT. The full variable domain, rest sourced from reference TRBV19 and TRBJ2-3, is DGGITQSPKYLFRKEGQNVTLSCEQNLNHDAMYWYRQDPGQGLRLIYYSQIVNDFQKGDIAEGYSVSREKKESFPLTVTSAQKNPTAFYLCASSSIAGGPTDTQYFGPGTRLTVL.

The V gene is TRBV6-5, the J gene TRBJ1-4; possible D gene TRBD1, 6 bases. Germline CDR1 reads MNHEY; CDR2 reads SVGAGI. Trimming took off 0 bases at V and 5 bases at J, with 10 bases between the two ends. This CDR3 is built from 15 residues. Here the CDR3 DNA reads TGTGCCAGCAGTTACTCCGGACAGTTAAATGAAAAACTGTTTTTT. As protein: CASSYSGQLNEKLFF.

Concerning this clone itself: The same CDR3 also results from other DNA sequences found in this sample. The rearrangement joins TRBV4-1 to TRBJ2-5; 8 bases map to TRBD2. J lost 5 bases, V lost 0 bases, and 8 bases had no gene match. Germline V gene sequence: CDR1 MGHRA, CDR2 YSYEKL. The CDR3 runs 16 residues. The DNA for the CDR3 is TGCGCCAGCAGCCAAGATAAAGCTAGCGGGCGGGAGACCCAGTACTTC. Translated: CASSQDKASGRETQYF.

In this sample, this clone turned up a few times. The CDR3 region has the DNA TGTGCCAGCAGCTTAGTGGGTCGTGGGTTTAACACTGAAGCTTTCTTT. It specifies CASSLVGRGFNTEAFF. This rearrangement joins TRBV7-9 to TRBJ1-1; no clear D gene. The CDR3 runs 16 residues. Trimming stripped 1 base from V and 2 bases from J, with 14 bases between. The germline CDR1 and CDR2 sequences are SEHNR and FQNEAQ (reference sequence).

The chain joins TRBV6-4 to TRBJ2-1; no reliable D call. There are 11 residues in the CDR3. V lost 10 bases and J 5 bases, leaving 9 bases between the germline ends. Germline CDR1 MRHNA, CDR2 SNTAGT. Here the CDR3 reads CATRVNNEQFF. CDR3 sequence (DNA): TGTGCCACACGGGTTAACAATGAGCAGTTCTTC.

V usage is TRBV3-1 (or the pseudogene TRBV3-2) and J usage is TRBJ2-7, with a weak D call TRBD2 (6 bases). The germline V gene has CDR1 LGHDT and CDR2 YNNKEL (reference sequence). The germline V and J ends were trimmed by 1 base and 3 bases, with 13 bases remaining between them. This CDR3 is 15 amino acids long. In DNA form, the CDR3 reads TGTGCCAGCAGCCAAGTCCGGTCGGGGGACTACGAGCAGTACTTC. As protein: CASSQVRSGDYEQYF.

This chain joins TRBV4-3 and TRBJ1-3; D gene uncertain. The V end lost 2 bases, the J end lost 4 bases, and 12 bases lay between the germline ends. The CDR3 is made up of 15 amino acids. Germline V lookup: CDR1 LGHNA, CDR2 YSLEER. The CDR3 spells CASSQLIGSGNTIYF. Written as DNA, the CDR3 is TGCGCCAGCAGCCAACTGATAGGGTCCGGAAACACCATATATTTT.

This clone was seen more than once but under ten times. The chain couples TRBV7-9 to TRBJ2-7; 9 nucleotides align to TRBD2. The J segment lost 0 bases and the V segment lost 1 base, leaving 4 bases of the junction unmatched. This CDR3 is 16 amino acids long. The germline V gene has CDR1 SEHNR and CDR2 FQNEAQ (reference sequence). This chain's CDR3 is CASSLVGLARSYEQYF. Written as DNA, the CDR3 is TGTGCCAGCAGCTTAGTAGGACTAGCGCGCTCCTACGAGCAGTACTTC.

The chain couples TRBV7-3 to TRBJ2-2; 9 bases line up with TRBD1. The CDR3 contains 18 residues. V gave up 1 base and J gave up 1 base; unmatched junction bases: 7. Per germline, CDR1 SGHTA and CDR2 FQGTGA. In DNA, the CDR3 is TGTGCCAGCAGCTTAAACAGGGGGCAGTCTTTGAACACCGGGGAGCTGTTTTTT. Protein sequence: CASSLNRGQSLNTGELFF.

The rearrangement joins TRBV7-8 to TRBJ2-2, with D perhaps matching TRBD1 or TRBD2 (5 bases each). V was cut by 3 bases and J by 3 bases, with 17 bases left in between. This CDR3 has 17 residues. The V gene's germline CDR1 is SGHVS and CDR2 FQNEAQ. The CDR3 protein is CASSLARDPKYTGELFF. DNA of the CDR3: TGTGCCAGCAGCTTGGCTCGGGACCCTAAATACACCGGGGAGCTGTTTTTT.

The CDR3, as DNA: TGTGCCAGCACTAAGACAGGGCCCGTCGAGCAGTACTTC. Translation gives CASTKTGPVEQYF. The chain links TRBV6-5 to TRBJ2-7; 7 nucleotides agree with TRBD1. There are 13 residues in the CDR3. V shed 7 bases and J 6 bases; nucleotides not matched to a gene: 9. CDR1 and CDR2 from the germline V gene are MNHEY and SVGAGI.

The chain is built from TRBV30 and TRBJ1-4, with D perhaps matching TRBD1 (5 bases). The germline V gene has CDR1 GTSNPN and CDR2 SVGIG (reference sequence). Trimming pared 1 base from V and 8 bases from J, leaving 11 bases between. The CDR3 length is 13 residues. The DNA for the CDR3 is TGTGCCTGGAGTGCACAGGACGGAGAAAAACTGTTTTTT. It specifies CAWSAQDGEKLFF.

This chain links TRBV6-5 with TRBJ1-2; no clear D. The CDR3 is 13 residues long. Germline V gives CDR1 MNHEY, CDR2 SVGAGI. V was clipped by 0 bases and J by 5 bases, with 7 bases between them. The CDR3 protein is CASSYSRDYGYTF. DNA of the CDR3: TGTGCCAGCAGTTACTCTCGGGATTATGGCTACACCTTC.

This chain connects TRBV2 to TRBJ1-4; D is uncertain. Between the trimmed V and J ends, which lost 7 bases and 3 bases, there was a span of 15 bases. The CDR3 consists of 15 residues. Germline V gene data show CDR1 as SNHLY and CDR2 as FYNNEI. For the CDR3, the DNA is TGTGCCAGCATTCTAAACGGGCCCGCTAATGAAAAACTGTTTTTT. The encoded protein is CASILNGPANEKLFF.

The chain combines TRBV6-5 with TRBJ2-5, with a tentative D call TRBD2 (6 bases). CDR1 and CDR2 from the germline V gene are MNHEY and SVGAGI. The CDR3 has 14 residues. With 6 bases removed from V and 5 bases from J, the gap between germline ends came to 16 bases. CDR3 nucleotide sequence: TGTGCCAGCAGCCAGAGTCTAGCGAGGGAGACCCAGTACTTC. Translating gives CASSQSLARETQYF.

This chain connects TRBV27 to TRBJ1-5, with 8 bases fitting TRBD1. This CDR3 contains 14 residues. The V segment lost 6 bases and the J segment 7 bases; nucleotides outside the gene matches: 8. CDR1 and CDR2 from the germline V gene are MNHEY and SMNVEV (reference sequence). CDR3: CASSYQGAEQPQHF. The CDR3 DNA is TGTGCCAGCAGCTATCAGGGGGCAGAACAGCCCCAGCATTTT.

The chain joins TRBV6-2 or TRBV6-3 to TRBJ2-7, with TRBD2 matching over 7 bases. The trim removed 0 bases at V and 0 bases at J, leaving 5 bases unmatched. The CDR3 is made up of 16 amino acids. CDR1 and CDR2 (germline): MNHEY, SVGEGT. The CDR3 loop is CASSYSGGGTSYEQYF. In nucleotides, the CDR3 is TGTGCCAGCAGTTACTCGGGGGGGGGTACCTCCTACGAGCAGTACTTC.